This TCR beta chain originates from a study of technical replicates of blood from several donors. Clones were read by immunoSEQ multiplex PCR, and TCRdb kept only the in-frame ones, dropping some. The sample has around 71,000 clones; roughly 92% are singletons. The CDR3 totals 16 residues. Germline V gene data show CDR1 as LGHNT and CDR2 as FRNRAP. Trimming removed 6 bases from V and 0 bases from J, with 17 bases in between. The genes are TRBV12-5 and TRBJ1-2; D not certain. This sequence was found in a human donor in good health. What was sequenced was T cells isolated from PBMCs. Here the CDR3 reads CASGQPTETTNYGYTF. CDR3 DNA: TGTGCTAGTGGCCAACCAACCGAAACAACTAACTATGGCTACACCTTC.